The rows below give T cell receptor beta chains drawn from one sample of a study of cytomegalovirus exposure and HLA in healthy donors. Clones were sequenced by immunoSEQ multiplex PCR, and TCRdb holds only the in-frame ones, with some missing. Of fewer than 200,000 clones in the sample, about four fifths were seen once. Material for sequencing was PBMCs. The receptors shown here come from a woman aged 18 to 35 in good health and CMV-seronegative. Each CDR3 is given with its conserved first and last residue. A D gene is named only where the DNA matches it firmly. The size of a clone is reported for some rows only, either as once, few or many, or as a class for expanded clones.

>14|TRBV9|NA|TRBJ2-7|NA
TGTGCCAGCAGCGTAGGGGCACAGAGCTACGAGCAGTACTTC
CASSVGAQSYEQYF
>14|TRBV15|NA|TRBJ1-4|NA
TGTGCCACCAGCAGAGACAGGCGGGATGAAAAACTGTTTTTT
CATSRDRRDEKLFF
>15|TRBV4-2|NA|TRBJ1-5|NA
TGTGCCAGCAGCCAGGATGGACAGTCGGAACAGCCCCAGCATTTT
CASSQDGQSEQPQHF
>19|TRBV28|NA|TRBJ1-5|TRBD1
TGTGCCAGCAGTTTTGCTACGACAGGGGACACGGATAGCAATCAGCCCCAGCATTTT
CASSFATTGDTDSNQPQHF
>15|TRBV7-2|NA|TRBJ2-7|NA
TGTGCCAGCAGCTTAGCACCGGGACTCTTCTACGAGCAGTACTTC
CASSLAPGLFYEQYF
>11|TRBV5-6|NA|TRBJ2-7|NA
TGTGCCAGCAGCCTCTACTACGAGCAGTACTTC
CASSLYYEQYF
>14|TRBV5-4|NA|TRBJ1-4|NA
TGTGCCAGCAGACAGGGCCCAACTAATGAAAAACTGTTTTTT
CASRQGPTNEKLFF
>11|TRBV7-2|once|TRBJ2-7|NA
TGTGCCAGCAGCTCACAGTACGAGCAGTACTTC
CASSSQYEQYF
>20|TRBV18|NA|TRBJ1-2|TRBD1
TGTGCCAGCTCACCCACCATGGTAGGATTCAGACAGGGAGGTGCGAATGGCTACACCTTC
CASSPTMVGFRQGGANGYTF
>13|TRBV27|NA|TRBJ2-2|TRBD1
TGTGCCAGCAGTTCCAGGGGGACCGGGGAGCTGTTTTTT
CASSSRGTGELFF
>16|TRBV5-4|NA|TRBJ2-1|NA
TGTGCCAGCAGCGCGCCGGGACTGAAGTCCTACAATGAGCAGTTCTTC
CASSAPGLKSYNEQFF
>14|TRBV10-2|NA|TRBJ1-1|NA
TGCGCCAGCAGTGAGGCAGGGCAGAACACTGAAGCTTTCTTT
CASSEAGQNTEAFF
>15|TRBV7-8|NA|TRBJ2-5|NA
TGTGCCAGCAGCTCACCGTCTAGTAGTCAAGAGACCCAGTACTTC
CASSSPSSSQETQYF
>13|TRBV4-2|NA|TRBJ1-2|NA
TGTGCCAGCAGCCAAGGATCGGTTTCTGGCTACACCTTC
CASSQGSVSGYTF
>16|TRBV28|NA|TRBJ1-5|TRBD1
TGTGCCAGCAGCCAAGCGACAGGGGCCGGGGATCAGCCCCAGCATTTT
CASSQATGAGDQPQHF
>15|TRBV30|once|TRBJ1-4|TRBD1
TGTGCCTGGAGTCCCCTAGGGACAGGGAATGAAAAACTGTTTTTT
CAWSPLGTGNEKLFF
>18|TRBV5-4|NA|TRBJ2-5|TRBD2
TGTGCCAGCAGCTTGGATGGTGTCCTAGCGGCCAGTCAAGAGACCCAGTACTTC
CASSLDGVLAASQETQYF
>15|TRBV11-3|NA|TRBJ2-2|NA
TGTGCCAGCAGCCGAGTTGGGGGAGGTACCGGGGAGCTGTTTTTT
CASSRVGGGTGELFF
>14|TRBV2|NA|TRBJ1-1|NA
TGTGCCAGCATCCTCCAGGGAGGTGATACTGAAGCTTTCTTT
CASILQGGDTEAFF
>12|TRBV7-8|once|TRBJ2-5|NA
TGTGCCAGCAGCTCGAGTATGGAGACCCAGTACTTC
CASSSSMETQYF
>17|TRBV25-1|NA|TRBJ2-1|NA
TGTGCCAGCATGTCCTTTAGGCAGACTACCGACTACAATGAGCAGTTCTTC
CASMSFRQTTDYNEQFF
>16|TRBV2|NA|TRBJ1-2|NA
TGTGCCAGCAGCGCAGGACAGTTTATAGCTAACTATGGCTACACCTTC
CASSAGQFIANYGYTF
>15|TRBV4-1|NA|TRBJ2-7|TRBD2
TGCGCCAGCAGTTATGGACTAGCGGGAACCTACGAGCAGTACTTC
CASSYGLAGTYEQYF
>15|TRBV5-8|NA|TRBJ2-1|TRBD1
TGTGCCAGCAGCCAAGGGACAGTCTCCTACAATGAGCAGTTCTTC
CASSQGTVSYNEQFF
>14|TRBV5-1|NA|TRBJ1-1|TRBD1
TGCGCCAGCAGCTTAGGGGGCGAGAGCGCTGAAGCTTTCTTT
CASSLGGESAEAFF
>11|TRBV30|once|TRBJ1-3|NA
TGTGCCCACAGTGCTGGAAACACCATATATTTT
CAHSAGNTIYF
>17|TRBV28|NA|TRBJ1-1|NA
TGTGCCAGCGGACTCCTTTTCGTCGGCGGAATGGGCACTGAAGCTTTCTTT
CASGLLFVGGMGTEAFF
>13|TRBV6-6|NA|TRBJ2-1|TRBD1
TGTGCCAGCAGTTGGACAGGGGGGGGTGAGCAGTTCTTC
CASSWTGGGEQFF
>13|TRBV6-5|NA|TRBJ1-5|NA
TGTGCCAGCCGCCGGGATTTCAATCAGCCCCAGCATTTT
CASRRDFNQPQHF
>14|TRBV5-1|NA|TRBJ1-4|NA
TGCGCCAGCAGTTTTAGGACTGCAGATGAAAAACTGTTTTTT
CASSFRTADEKLFF
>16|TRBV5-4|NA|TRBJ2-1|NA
TGTGCCAGCAGCCTTAGTAAGTTAAGCTCCTACAATGAGCAGTTCTTC
CASSLSKLSSYNEQFF
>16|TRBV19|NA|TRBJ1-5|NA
TGTGCCAGTAGTATTGACAGGTCTCCTAGCAATCAGCCCCAGCATTTT
CASSIDRSPSNQPQHF
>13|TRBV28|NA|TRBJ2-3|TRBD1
TGTGCCAGCAGGGGACAGGGGACGGATACGCAGTATTTT
CASRGQGTDTQYF
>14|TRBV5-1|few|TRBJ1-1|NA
TGCGCCAGCAGCTCCAACAGGGAAGGCACTGAAGCTTTCTTT
CASSSNREGTEAFF
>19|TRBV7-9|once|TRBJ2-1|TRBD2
TGTGCCAGCAGCTTCGTACTGGGACTAGCGGGAGGGCCCTACAATGAGCAGTTCTTC
CASSFVLGLAGGPYNEQFF
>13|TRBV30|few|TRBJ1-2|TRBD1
TGTGCCTGGAGTGCAGGGGGCTATGGGGGCTACACCTTC
CAWSAGGYGGYTF
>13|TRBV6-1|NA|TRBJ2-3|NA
TGTGCCAGCAGGGATACTAGACCAGATACGCAGTATTTT
CASRDTRPDTQYF